Sequencing of this T cell receptor beta chain was carried out in a study of technical replicates of blood from a handful of donors. V gave up 4 bases and J gave up 4 bases; unmatched junction bases: 8. CDR3 length: 15 amino acids. Looked up from germline, CDR1 is MNHEY and CDR2 is SVGAGI. Method: immunoSEQ multiplex PCR; TCRdb's copy keeps in-frame clones and lacks some. The top ten hold 0.25% of the sample, which has roughly 80,000 clones, about 91% seen once. The TCR sequence derives from a human donor in good health. The sequenced sample consisted of T cells isolated from PBMCs. The V and J genes are TRBV6-5 and TRBJ1-2; 8 bases map to TRBD1. CDR3 nucleotides: TGTGCCAGCAGTTTACAATCACAGGGGGGCTATGGCTACACCTTC. It specifies CASSLQSQGGYGYTF.